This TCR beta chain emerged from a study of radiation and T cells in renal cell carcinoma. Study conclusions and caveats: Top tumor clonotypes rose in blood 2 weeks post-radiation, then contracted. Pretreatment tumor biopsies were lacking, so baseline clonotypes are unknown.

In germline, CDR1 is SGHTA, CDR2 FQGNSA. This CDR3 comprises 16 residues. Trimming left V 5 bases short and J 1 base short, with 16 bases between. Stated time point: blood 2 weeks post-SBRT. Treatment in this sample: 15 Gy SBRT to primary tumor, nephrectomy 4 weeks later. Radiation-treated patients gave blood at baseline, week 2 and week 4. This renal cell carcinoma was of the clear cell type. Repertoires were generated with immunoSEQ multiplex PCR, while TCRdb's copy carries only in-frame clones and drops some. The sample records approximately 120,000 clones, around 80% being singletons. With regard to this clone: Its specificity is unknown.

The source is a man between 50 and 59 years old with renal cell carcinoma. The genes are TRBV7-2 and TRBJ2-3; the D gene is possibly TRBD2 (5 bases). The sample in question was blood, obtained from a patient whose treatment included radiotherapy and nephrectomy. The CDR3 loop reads CASSPGILQGTDTQYF. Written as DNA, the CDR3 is TGTGCCAGCAGCCCCGGGATTCTTCAGGGCACAGATACGCAGTATTTT.